The 18 T cell receptor beta chains listed next were all sequenced from one sample in a study of early T cells in non-severe SARS-CoV-2 infection. TCRdb reprocessed the 5' RACE reads via MiXCR and lists one record per CDR3 protein. The data show some 49,000 distinct CDR3 sequences, approximately 10% seen once. Sequencing was carried out using whole blood. Every receptor here comes from an adult who was a healthcare worker with PCR-confirmed SARS-CoV-2 infection or an uninfected control (not recorded which).

This clonotype was seen at least ten times. J is TRBJ2-7 and V is TRBV6-2 or TRBV6-3; the D gene could be TRBD1 or TRBD2 (9 bases each). The CDR3 is 16 amino acids. Germline CDR1 is MNHEY and CDR2 is SVGEGT. The ends were cut back, 5 bases at V and 1 base at J, with 18 bases in the middle. For the CDR3, the DNA is TGTGCCAGCAGTGGACAGGGGCTAGCGGGGTCCTACGAGCAGTACTTC. It encodes CASSGQGLAGSYEQYF.

The chain has TRBV11-2 and TRBJ1-4; no clear D. The CDR3 is made up of 14 amino acids. The V gene lost 6 bases and the J gene lost 4 bases, with 12 bases spanning the gap. Germline V gene sequence: CDR1 SGHAT, CDR2 FQNNGV. In DNA, the CDR3 is TGTGCCAGCAGTAAGCTGGGTCTTAATGAAAAACTGTTTTTT. This gives the protein CASSKLGLNEKLFF.

The chain couples TRBV20-1 to TRBJ2-1; D gene uncertain. Germline loops: CDR1 DFQATT, CDR2 SNEGSKA (reference sequence). Trimming cost V 0 bases and J 0 bases, with 12 bases left between them. The length of the CDR3 is 16 residues. The CDR3 sequence: CSAREEFESSYNEQFF. The CDR3 DNA is TGCAGTGCTAGAGAGGAGTTCGAGAGCTCCTACAATGAGCAGTTCTTC.

The J gene is TRBJ2-1, the V gene TRBV13; TRBD2 matches 7 bases. V was pared by 5 bases and J by 4 bases, with 11 bases of the junction left unmatched. The CDR3 totals 16 residues. CDR1 is PRHDT and CDR2 is FYEKMQ in the germline V gene (reference sequence). The CDR3, as DNA: TGTGCCAGCAGCCGAAGCGGGATTTTGCTATACAATGAGCAGTTCTTC. Its translation is CASSRSGILLYNEQFF. The full variable domain, completed using reference TRBV13 and TRBJ2-1, is AAGVIQSPRHLIKEKRETATLKCYPIPRHDTVYWYQQGPGQDPQFLISFYEKMQSDKGSIPDRFSAQQFSDYHSELNMSSLELGDSALYFCASSRSGILLYNEQFFGPGTRLTVL.

This clonotype was seen at least ten times. V gene TRBV6-1 combines with J gene TRBJ2-1; the D gene is possibly TRBD2 (5 bases). Trimming pared 2 bases from V and 0 bases from J, leaving 8 bases between. There are 15 residues in the CDR3. Germline CDR1 MNHNS, CDR2 SASEGT. CDR3 nucleotide sequence: TGTGCCAGCAGTGAACTAGGGAGCTCCTACAATGAGCAGTTCTTC. Translated, it gives CASSELGSSYNEQFF.

This clonotype appeared a single time. The chain combines TRBV30 with TRBJ1-6; tentatively, D is TRBD1 (6 bases). This CDR3 spans 15 amino acids. Trimming removed 1 base from V and 7 bases from J, with 14 bases in between. The germline V gene has CDR1 GTSNPN and CDR2 SVGIG (reference sequence). DNA of the CDR3: TGTGCCTGGAGTGCCAGGGGCAGACGCAATTCACCCCTCCACTTT. Its protein product is CAWSARGRRNSPLHF.

A few counts support this clonotype. The V and J genes are TRBV12-3 or TRBV12-4 and TRBJ2-5; 9 nucleotides align to TRBD2. The CDR3 is made up of 17 amino acids. Unmatched junction bases numbered 9, after V lost 2 bases and J lost 2 bases. In DNA form, the CDR3 reads TGTGCCAGCAGTTTATCGCGGGGGGGCTACCCTCAAGAGACCCAGTACTTC. Its protein product is CASSLSRGGYPQETQYF.

This clonotype has only a few counts. The rearrangement links TRBV19 to TRBJ1-2, with no clear D. The CDR3 is made up of 16 amino acids. Trimming pared 10 bases from V and 3 bases from J, leaving 24 bases between. The V gene's germline CDR1 is LNHDA and CDR2 SQIVND (reference sequence). CDR3 DNA sequence: TGTGCCACCGGTCCGGACTCGCAACAATCAGACTATGGCTACACCTTC. Amino acids: CATGPDSQQSDYGYTF.

This clonotype was observed at least ten times. As DNA, the CDR3 is TGTGCCACCAGTGATGCAAGCTGGACAGGGGGCGAAACTGAAGCTTTCTTT. Translated, it gives CATSDASWTGGETEAFF. The genes are TRBV24-1 and TRBJ1-1; 11 nucleotides line up with TRBD1. This CDR3 is built from 17 residues. With 3 bases clipped from V and 5 bases from J, the junction kept 10 bases outside the gene matches. Germline V gene data show CDR1 as KGHDR and CDR2 as SFDVKD.

As to this clonotype: A read error is possible here, since a much larger clone lies one base away. The chain uses TRBV11-2 and TRBJ1-1; unclear D gene. CDR1 and CDR2 from the germline V gene are SGHAT and FQNNGV. This CDR3 region has 12 residues. The V end was cut by 5 bases, the J end by 5 bases, with 9 bases between. Written as DNA, the CDR3 is TGTGCCAGCAGCCTAAGGAGGACTGAAGCTTTCTTT. Translating it yields CASSLRRTEAFF.

This clonotype was seen at least ten times. The V gene is TRBV3-1, the J gene TRBJ2-1, with D tentatively TRBD1 or TRBD2 (5 bases each). Germline V gene lookup returns CDR1 LGHDT and CDR2 YNNKEL (reference sequence). V lost 4 bases to trimming and J lost 0 bases, with 13 bases between them. The CDR3 consists of 16 residues. The CDR3: CASSLGTPSSYNEQFF. The CDR3 nucleotides read TGTGCCAGCAGCCTCGGGACCCCGAGCTCCTACAATGAGCAGTTCTTC.

The chain carries TRBV27 and TRBJ2-7; TRBD1 agrees at 9 bases. Germline trimming cut 2 bases from V and 6 bases from J; bases unmatched to any gene: 8. The CDR3 runs 15 residues. Germline-derived CDR1 and CDR2 are MNHEY and SMNVEV (reference sequence). CDR3 sequence: CASSLVGQGTAEQYF. CDR3 in DNA: TGTGCCAGCAGTTTAGTGGGACAGGGAACGGCCGAGCAGTACTTC.

In nucleotides, the CDR3 is TGTGCCAGCAGTCCGGGACTCAGGATACCAGAGACCCAGTACTTC. Encoded protein: CASSPGLRIPETQYF. This chain joins TRBV6-2 or TRBV6-3 and TRBJ2-5, with a tentative D call TRBD2 (6 bases). Trimming left V 5 bases short and J 4 bases short, with 17 bases between. The CDR3 consists of 15 residues. Germline CDR1 MNHEY, CDR2 SVGEGT.

This clonotype was picked up a small number of times. The genes are TRBV5-4 and TRBJ2-7; TRBD2 agrees at 11 bases. Trimming cost V 4 bases and J 5 bases; bases outside gene matches: 11. Germline V gene sequence: CDR1 SGHNT, CDR2 YYREEE (reference sequence). The CDR3 runs to 16 residues. CDR3 amino acids: CASSRASGRTPHEQYF. In DNA form, the CDR3 reads TGTGCCAGCAGCCGGGCTAGCGGGAGGACCCCCCACGAGCAGTACTTC.

This clonotype appeared many times. The V and J genes are TRBV20-1 and TRBJ2-5; D might be TRBD2 (7 bases). The CDR3 extends over 15 amino acids. The germline V gene encodes CDR1 DFQATT and CDR2 SNEGSKA (reference sequence). Trimming removed 3 bases at V and 5 bases at J, with 19 bases between. The CDR3 sequence is CSASRQGRGSETQYF. CDR3 sequence (DNA): TGCAGTGCTAGTAGGCAGGGGAGGGGGTCGGAGACCCAGTACTTC.

This clonotype was counted between two and nine times. This chain uses TRBV2 with TRBJ2-1; D is uncertain. Trimming shortened V by 7 bases and J by 8 bases, and 6 bases separated the two germline ends. The CDR3 has 10 residues. Germline assignment: CDR1 SNHLY and CDR2 FYNNEI. CDR3 sequence (DNA): TGTGCCAGCAACACGGATGAGCAGTTCTTC. Translating gives CASNTDEQFF.

This clonotype showed up many times. V gene TRBV5-1 combines with J gene TRBJ2-5, with D uncertain. V lost 5 bases, J lost 1 base, and 9 bases lay in between. Germline loops: CDR1 SGHRS, CDR2 YFSETQ. The CDR3 consists of 13 residues. The CDR3 DNA follows: TGCGCCAGCAGTTTCGGACCCCAAGAGACCCAGTACTTC. As protein: CASSFGPQETQYF.

In its sample, this clonotype was seen many times. The chain is built from TRBV28 and TRBJ2-3; unclear D gene. The CDR3 sequence is 12 residues long. Trimming took 2 bases from V and 3 from J, leaving 3 bases between them. The germline gives CDR1 MDHEN, CDR2 SYDVKM. The CDR3 DNA sequence: TGTGCCAGCAGTTTACCGACAGATACGCAGTATTTT. Protein: CASSLPTDTQYF.